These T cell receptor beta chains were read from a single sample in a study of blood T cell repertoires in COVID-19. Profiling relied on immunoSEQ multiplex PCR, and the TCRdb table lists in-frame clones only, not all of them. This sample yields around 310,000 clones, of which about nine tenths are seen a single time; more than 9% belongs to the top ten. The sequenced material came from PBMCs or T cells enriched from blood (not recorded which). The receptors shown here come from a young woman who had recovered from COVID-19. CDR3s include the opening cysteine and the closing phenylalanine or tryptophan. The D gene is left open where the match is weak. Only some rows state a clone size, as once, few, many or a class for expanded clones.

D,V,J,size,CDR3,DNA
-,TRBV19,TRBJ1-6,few,CASSTGFYNSPLHF,TGTGCCAGTAGTACAGGGTTTTATAATTCACCCCTCCACTTT
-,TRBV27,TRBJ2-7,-,CASSPGAPHSYEQYF,TGTGCCAGCAGTCCAGGGGCACCGCACTCCTACGAGCAGTACTTC
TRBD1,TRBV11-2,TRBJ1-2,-,CASSLRDRGDHGYTF,TGTGCCAGCAGCTTGAGGGACAGGGGAGACCATGGCTACACCTTC
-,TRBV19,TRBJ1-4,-,CASSYRVTTNEKLFF,TGTGCCAGTAGTTACAGGGTAACAACTAATGAAAAACTGTTTTTT
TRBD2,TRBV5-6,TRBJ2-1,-,CASSLGPGRGYNEQFF,TGTGCCAGCAGCTTGGGGCCAGGGAGGGGTTACAATGAGCAGTTCTTC
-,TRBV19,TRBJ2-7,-,CASSARGAYEQYF,TGTGCCAGTAGTGCCCGGGGAGCCTACGAGCAGTACTTC
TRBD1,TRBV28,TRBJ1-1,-,CASTFTGVRDTEAFF,TGTGCCAGCACCTTTACAGGGGTTCGTGACACTGAAGCTTTCTTT
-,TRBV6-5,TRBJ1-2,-,CATLRGRGPFDGYTF,TGTGCCACCCTGCGGGGGCGGGGGCCGTTTGATGGCTACACCTTC
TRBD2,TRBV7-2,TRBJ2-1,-,CASRPRLANYNEQFF,TGTGCCAGCAGGCCCCGACTAGCGAACTACAATGAGCAGTTCTTC
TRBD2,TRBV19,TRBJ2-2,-,CASMIIAGDSGELFF,TGTGCCAGTATGATAATAGCGGGAGATTCCGGGGAGCTGTTTTTT
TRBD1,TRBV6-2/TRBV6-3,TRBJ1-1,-,CASSWTGNTEAFF,TGTGCCAGCAGTTGGACAGGGAACACTGAAGCTTTCTTT
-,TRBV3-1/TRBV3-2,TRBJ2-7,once,CASSQAQGTNEQYF,TGTGCCAGCAGCCAAGCCCAGGGGACAAACGAGCAGTACTTC
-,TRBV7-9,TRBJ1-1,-,CASSLAYTGSNTEAFF,TGTGCCAGCAGCTTAGCCTATACGGGGTCGAACACTGAAGCTTTCTTT
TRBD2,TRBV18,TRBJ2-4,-,CASSPRTGTSGKNIQYF,TGTGCCAGCTCACCACGGACCGGGACTAGCGGAAAAAACATTCAGTACTTC
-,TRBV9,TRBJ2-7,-,CASSVEGRGVADTYEQYF,TGTGCCAGCAGCGTAGAAGGCAGGGGTGTCGCGGATACTTATGAGCAGTACTTC
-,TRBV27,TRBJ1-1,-,CASSSLYLATEAFF,TGTGCCAGCAGTTCCCTTTACCTGGCCACTGAAGCTTTCTTT
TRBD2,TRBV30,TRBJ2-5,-,CAWRFGREGRETQYF,TGTGCCTGGAGGTTCGGGCGGGAGGGCCGAGAGACCCAGTACTTC
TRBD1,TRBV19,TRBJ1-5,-,CASSAGTGRTQPQHF,TGTGCCAGTAGTGCCGGGACAGGGAGGACTCAGCCCCAGCATTTT
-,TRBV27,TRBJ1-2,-,CASSFAPTGNGYTF,TGTGCCAGCAGTTTTGCCCCAACAGGGAATGGCTACACCTTC
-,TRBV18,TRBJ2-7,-,CASSPYVGDWEQYF,TGTGCCAGCTCACCTTACGTAGGGGATTGGGAGCAGTACTTC
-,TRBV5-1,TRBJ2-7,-,CASSPGQGTPEQYF,TGCGCCAGCAGCCCGGGACAAGGGACGCCCGAGCAGTACTTC
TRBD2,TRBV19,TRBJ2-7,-,CASSINYRASGFHPYEQYF,TGTGCCAGTAGTATAAACTATCGGGCTAGCGGATTCCATCCATACGAGCAGTACTTC
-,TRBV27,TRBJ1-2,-,CASSLRRGVSGYTF,TGTGCCAGCAGTTTAAGGAGGGGCGTATCTGGCTACACCTTC
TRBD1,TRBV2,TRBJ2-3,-,CASRGQGLGTDTQYF,TGTGCCAGCAGGGGACAGGGGCTGGGGACAGATACGCAGTATTTT
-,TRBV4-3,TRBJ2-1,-,CASGKQWTSPNEQFF,TGCGCCAGTGGGAAACAGTGGACATCCCCCAATGAGCAGTTCTTC
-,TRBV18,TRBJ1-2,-,CASSPWDTYGYTF,TGTGCCAGCTCACCCTGGGACACCTATGGCTACACCTTC
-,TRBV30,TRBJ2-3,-,CAWSELGHLSDTQYF,TGTGCCTGGAGTGAACTAGGGCATTTATCAGATACGCAGTATTTT
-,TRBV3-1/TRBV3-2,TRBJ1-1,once,CASSQVQETEAFF,TGTGCCAGCAGCCAAGTTCAGGAAACTGAAGCTTTCTTT
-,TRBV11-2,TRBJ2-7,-,CASSLAEGSEQYF,TGTGCCAGCAGCTTAGCGGAGGGGAGCGAGCAGTACTTC
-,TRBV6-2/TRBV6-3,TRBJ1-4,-,CASSYSSGWGTNEKLFF,TGTGCCAGCAGTTACTCTTCGGGTTGGGGCACTAATGAAAAACTGTTTTTT
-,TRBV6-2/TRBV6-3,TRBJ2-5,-,CASSYPTGQETQYF,TGTGCCAGCAGTTACCCCACAGGTCAAGAGACCCAGTACTTC
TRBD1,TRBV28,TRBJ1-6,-,CASVTGQDNSPLHF,TGTGCCAGCGTGACGGGACAGGATAATTCACCCCTCCACTTT
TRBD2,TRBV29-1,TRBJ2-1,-,CSVESGSDPYEQFF,TGCAGCGTTGAGAGCGGGAGCGATCCCTATGAGCAGTTCTTC